A selection of T cell receptor beta chains follows, all from one sample in a study of tumor-infiltrating lymphocytes in oesophageal squamous cell carcinoma. TCRdb ran MiXCR on the PCR reads and lists one entry per CDR3 protein. The sample has some 14,000 distinct CDR3 sequences, about half seen once; the top ten hold about an eighth. Sequenced sample: blood. These receptors came from a female donor with esophageal squamous cell carcinoma. The CDR3 runs from the conserved cysteine through the conserved F or W. D genes are given only for firm matches. The size field is filled for only some rows; it gives once, few, many or a size class.

V gene	J gene	clone size	D gene	CDR3 DNA	CDR3 protein
TRBV27	TRBJ2-3	NA	NA	TGTGCCAGCAGTTTCAATGTAGGGGGCACAGATACGCAGTATTTT	CASSFNVGGTDTQYF
TRBV7-8	TRBJ2-5	NA	NA	TGTGCCAGCAGCTTTACAGAGACCCAGTACTTC	CASSFTETQYF
TRBV7-9	TRBJ2-7	many	NA	TGTGCCAGCAGCTTGAATCAATTGGAACCCTACGAGCAGTACTTC	CASSLNQLEPYEQYF
TRBV5-1	TRBJ1-2	NA	TRBD1	TGCGCCAGCAGCTTGGAGGGGGCGGGGGACTATGGCTACACCTTC	CASSLEGAGDYGYTF
TRBV7-6	TRBJ2-7	NA	NA	TGTGCCAGCAGCTTGGGTCAGGGGACCTACGAGCAGTACTTC	CASSLGQGTYEQYF
TRBV7-3	TRBJ2-1	NA	TRBD2	TGTGCCAGCAGCTTAAAGGGAGCCGGGACTAGCACACGTTCTTCCTACAATGAGCAGTTCTTC	CASSLKGAGTSTRSSYNEQFF
TRBV7-8	TRBJ2-2	once	TRBD2	TGTGCCAGCAGCCAATTAAGGGAGGGCCGGGCCGGGGAGCTGTTTTTT	CASSQLREGRAGELFF
TRBV7-3	TRBJ2-1	NA	TRBD2	TGTGCCAGCAGCCGTATAGCGGGAGCCAGGGGTGAGCAGTTCTTC	CASSRIAGARGEQFF
TRBV27	TRBJ2-3	few	NA	TGTGCCAGCAGTTTACGGCGGAGCACAGATACGCAGTATTTT	CASSLRRSTDTQYF
TRBV5-5	TRBJ1-2	many	TRBD1	TGTGCCAGCGTCTCCCCGAGGGACAGGGGGGCTGGTGGCTACACCTTC	CASVSPRDRGAGGYTF
TRBV9	TRBJ1-1	NA	TRBD1	TGTGCCAGCAGCGTCACAGGGGACGGTGCGAACACTGAAGCTTTCTTT	CASSVTGDGANTEAFF